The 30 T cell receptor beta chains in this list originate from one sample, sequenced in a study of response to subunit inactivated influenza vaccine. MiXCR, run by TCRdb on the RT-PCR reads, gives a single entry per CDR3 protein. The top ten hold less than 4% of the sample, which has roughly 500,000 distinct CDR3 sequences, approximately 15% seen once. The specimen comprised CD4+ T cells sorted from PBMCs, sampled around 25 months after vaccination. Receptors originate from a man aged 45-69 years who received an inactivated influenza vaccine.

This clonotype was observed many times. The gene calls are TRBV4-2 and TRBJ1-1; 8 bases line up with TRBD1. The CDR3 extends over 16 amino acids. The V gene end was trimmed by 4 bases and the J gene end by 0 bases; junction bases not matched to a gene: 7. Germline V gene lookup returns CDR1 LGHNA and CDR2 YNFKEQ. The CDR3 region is CASSPGQGLMNTEAFF. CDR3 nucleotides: TGTGCCAGCAGCCCTGGACAGGGCTTAATGAACACTGAAGCTTTCTTT.

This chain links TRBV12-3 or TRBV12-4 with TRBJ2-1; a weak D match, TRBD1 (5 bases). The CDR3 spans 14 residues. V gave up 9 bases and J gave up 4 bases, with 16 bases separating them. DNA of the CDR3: TGTGCCAGTGCCAAGCCAAAGGGGTACAATGAGCAGTTCTTC. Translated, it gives CASAKPKGYNEQFF.

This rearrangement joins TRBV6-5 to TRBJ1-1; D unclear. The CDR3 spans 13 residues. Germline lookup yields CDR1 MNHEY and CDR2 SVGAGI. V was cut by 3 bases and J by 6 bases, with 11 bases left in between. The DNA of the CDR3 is TGTGCCAGCAGTTATAAGGGTGCGGCTGAAGCTTTCTTT. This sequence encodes CASSYKGAAEAFF.

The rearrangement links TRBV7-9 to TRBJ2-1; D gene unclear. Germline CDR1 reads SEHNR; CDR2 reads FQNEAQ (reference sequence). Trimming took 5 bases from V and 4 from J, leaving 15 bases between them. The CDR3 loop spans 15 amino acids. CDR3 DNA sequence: TGTGCCAGCAGCCCGGGTTTGGATGAGTACAATGAGCAGTTCTTC. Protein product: CASSPGLDEYNEQFF.

The CDR3 spells CSGGILTLAGSTDTQYF. CDR3 nucleotide sequence: TGCAGTGGGGGAATATTGACACTAGCGGGAAGCACAGATACGCAGTATTTT. This chain connects TRBV20-1 to TRBJ2-3, with TRBD2 identical over 10 bases. After removal of 7 bases from V and 0 bases from J, the junction contained 13 bases not matched to a gene. Germline values: CDR1 DFQATT, CDR2 SNEGSKA (reference sequence). CDR3 length: 17 residues.

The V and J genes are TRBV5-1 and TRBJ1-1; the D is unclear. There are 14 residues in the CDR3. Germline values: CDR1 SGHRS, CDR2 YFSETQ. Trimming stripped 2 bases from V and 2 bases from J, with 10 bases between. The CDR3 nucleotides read TGCGCCAGCAGCTTCCAAGGGATCAACACTGAAGCTTTCTTT. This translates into CASSFQGINTEAFF.

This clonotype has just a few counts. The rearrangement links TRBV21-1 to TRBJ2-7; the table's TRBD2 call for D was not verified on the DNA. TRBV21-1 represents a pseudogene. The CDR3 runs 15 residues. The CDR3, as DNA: TGTGCCAGCAGCAAAAGCGGGAGGGATTCCTACGAGCAGTACTTC. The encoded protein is CASSKSGRDSYEQYF.

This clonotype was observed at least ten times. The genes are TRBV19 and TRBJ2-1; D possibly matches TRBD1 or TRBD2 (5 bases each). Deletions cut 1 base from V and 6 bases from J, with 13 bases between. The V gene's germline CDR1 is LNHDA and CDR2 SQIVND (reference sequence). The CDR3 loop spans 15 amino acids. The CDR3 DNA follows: TGTGCCAGTAGTATAGGGGGGAACCCCCGCAATGAGCAGTTCTTC. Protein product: CASSIGGNPRNEQFF.

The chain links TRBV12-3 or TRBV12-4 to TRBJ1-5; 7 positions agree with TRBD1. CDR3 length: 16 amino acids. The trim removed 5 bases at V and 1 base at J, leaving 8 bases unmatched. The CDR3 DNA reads TGTGCCAGCAGTCCAGGGGGGCCGACAAGCAATCAGCCCCAGCATTTT. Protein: CASSPGGPTSNQPQHF.

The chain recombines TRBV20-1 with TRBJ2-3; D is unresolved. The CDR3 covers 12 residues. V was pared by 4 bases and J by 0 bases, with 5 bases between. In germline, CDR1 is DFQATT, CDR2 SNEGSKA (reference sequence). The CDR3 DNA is TGCAGTGCTATCTTAAGCACAGATACGCAGTATTTT. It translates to CSAILSTDTQYF.

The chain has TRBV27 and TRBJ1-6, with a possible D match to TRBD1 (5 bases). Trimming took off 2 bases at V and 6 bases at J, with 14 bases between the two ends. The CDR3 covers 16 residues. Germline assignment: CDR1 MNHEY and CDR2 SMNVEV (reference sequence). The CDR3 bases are TGTGCCAGCAGTTTAAGACTCCCTCAGGGTAATTCACCCCTCCACTTT. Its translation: CASSLRLPQGNSPLHF.

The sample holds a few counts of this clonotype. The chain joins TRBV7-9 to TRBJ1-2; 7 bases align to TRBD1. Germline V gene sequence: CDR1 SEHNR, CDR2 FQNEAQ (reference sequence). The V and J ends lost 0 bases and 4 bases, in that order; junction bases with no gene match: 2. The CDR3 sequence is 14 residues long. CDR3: CASSLASGGYGYTF. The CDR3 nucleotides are TGTGCCAGCAGCTTAGCGTCAGGGGGCTATGGCTACACCTTC.

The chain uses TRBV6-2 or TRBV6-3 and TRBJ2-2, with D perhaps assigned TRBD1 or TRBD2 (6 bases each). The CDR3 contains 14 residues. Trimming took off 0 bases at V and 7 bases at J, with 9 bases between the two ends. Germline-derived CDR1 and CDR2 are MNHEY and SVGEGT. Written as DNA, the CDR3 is TGTGCCAGCAGTTACTCAGGGGGGCGCGGGGAGCTGTTTTTT. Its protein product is CASSYSGGRGELFF.

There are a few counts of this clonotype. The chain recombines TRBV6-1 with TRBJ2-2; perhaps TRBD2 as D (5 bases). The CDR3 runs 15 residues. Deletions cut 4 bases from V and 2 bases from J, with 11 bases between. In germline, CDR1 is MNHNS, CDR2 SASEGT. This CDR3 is CASSGLTVNTGELFF. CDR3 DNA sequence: TGTGCCAGCAGTGGACTAACCGTAAACACCGGGGAGCTGTTTTTT.

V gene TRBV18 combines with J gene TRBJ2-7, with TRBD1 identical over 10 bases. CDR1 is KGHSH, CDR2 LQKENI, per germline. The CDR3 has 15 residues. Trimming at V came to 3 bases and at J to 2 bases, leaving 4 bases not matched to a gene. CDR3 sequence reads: CASSPLGTGAYEQYF. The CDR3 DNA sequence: TGTGCCAGCTCACCGTTAGGGACAGGGGCCTACGAGCAGTACTTC.

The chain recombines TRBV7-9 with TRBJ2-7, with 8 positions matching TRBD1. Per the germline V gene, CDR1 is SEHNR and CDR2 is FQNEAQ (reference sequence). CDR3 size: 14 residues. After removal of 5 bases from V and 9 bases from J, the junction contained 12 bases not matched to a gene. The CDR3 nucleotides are TGTGCCAGCAGCCCTCTTACCACAGGGGGAGGGCAGTACTTC. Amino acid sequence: CASSPLTTGGGQYF.

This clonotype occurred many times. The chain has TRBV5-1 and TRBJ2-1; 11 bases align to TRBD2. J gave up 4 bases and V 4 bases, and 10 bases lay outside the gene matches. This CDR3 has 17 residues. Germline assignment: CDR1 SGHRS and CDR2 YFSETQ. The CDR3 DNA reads TGCGCCAGCAGCCAGACCCTGGGGACTAGCGGATACAATGAGCAGTTCTTC. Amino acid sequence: CASSQTLGTSGYNEQFF.

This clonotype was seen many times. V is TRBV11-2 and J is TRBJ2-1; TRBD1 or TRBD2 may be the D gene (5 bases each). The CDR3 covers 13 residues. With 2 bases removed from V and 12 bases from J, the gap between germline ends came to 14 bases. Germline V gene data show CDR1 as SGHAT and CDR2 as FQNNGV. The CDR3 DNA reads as TGTGCCAGCAGCTTACACAGCTCTGGGGGGCAGTTCTTC. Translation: CASSLHSSGGQFF.

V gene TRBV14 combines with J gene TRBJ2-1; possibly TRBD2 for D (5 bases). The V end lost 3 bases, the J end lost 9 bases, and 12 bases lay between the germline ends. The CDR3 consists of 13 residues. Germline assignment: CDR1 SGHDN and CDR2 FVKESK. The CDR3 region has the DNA TGTGCCAGCAGCCAGGGCGCCGCGGGTGAGCAGTTCTTC. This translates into CASSQGAAGEQFF.

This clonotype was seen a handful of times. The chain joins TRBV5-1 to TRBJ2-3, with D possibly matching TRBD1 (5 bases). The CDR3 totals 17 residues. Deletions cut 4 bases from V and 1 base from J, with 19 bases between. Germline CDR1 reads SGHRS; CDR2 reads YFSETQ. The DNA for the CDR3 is TGCGCCAGCAGCCCCAGACAGTTATCCCCCCGCACAGATACGCAGTATTTT. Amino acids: CASSPRQLSPRTDTQYF. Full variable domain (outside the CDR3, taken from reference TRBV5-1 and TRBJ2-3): KAGVTQTPRYLIKTRGQQVTLSCSPISGHRSVSWYQQTPGQGLQFLFEYFSETQRNKGNFPGRFSGRQFSNSRSEMNVSTLELGDSALYLCASSPRQLSPRTDTQYFGPGTRLTVL.

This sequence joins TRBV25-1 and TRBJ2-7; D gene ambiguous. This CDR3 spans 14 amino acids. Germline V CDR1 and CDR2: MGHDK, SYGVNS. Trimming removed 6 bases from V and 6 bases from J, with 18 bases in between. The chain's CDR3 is CASSPTTGRVEQYF. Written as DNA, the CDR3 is TGTGCCAGCAGCCCCACTACGGGCCGCGTCGAGCAGTACTTC.

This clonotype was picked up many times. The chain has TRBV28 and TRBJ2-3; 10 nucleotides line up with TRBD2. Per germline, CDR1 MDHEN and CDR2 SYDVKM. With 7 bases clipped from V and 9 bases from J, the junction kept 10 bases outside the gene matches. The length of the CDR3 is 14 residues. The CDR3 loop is CASTLGFSGGTQYF. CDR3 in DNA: TGTGCCAGCACCCTCGGGTTTAGCGGGGGGACGCAGTATTTT.

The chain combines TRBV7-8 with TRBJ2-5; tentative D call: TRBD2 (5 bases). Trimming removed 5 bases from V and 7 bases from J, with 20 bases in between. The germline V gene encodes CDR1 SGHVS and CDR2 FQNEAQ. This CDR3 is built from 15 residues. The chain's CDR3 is CASSNRGRASGTQYF. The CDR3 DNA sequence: TGTGCCAGCAGCAACCGGGGAAGGGCCAGTGGGACCCAGTACTTC.

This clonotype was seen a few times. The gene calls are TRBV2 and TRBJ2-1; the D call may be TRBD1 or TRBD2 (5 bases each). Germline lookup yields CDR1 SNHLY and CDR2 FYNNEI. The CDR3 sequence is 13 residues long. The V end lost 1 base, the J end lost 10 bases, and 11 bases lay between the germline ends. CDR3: CASSEDFGTEQFF. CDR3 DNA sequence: TGTGCCAGCAGTGAAGATTTCGGGACCGAGCAGTTCTTC.

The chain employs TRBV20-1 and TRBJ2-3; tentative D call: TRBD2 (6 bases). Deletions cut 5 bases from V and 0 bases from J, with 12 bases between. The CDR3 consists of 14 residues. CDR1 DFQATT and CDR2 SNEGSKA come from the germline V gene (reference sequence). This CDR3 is CSAGSGISTDTQYF. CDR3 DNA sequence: TGCAGTGCTGGTAGCGGCATTAGCACAGATACGCAGTATTTT.

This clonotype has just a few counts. CDR3 protein: CSGQTVQEKLFF. The CDR3 nucleotides read TGCAGTGGCCAAACAGTGCAAGAAAAACTGTTTTTT. This chain uses TRBV20-1 with TRBJ1-4; D not certain. The V and J ends lost 7 bases and 8 bases respectively, with 14 bases between them. The germline CDR1 and CDR2 sequences are DFQATT and SNEGSKA (reference sequence). The CDR3 has 12 amino acids.

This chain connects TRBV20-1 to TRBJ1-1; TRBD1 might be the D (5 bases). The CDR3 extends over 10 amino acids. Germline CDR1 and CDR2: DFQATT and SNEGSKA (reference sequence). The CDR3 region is CSSGGEEAFF. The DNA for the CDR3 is TGCAGCTCCGGGGGAGAAGAAGCTTTCTTT.

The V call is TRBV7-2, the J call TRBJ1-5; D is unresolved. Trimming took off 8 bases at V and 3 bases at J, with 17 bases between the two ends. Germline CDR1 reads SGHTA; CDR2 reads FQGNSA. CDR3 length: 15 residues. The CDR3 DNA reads TGTGCCAGCCGGCTCCTACCGGTGAACAATCAGCCCCAGCATTTT. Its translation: CASRLLPVNNQPQHF.

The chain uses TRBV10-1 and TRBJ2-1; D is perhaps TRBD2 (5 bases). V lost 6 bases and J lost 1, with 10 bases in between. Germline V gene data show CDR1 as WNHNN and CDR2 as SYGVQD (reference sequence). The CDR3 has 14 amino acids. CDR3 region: CASSTSVSYNEQFF. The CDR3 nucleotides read TGCGCCAGCAGCACTAGTGTGTCCTACAATGAGCAGTTCTTC.

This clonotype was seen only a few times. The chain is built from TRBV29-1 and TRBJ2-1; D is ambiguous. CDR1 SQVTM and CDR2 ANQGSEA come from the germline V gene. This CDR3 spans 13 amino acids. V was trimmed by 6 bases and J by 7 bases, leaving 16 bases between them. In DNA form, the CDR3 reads TGCAGCGTGACGACCCTATCGTATAATGAGCAGTTCTTC. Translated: CSVTTLSYNEQFF.